A single sample is the source of the 32 T cell receptor beta chains below, sequenced in a study of CD8 T cells in ankylosing spondylitis. Regarding the study as a whole: Among TCR beta sequences, a motif of eight or nine highly homologous variants appeared characteristic of ankylosing spondylitis blood.

The antigens of these receptors remain unknown. Using its own MiXCR run on the 5' RACE reads, TCRdb lists one record per CDR3 protein. The table shows about 750,000 distinct CDR3 sequences, with 15% to 20% occurring only once. Sequencing used blood, either unsorted or a sorted T cell fraction (not recorded which). The receptors originated from a male donor with ankylosing spondylitis.

The genes are TRBV20-1 and TRBJ2-3; 12 bases are shared with TRBD2. With V trimmed by 2 bases and J by 5 bases, 5 bases remained unmatched. Germline assignment: CDR1 DFQATT and CDR2 SNEGSKA (reference sequence). The length of the CDR3 is 15 residues. CDR3 sequence: CSARLPGLAGDTQYF. The CDR3 DNA follows: TGCAGTGCTAGATTGCCGGGACTAGCGGGAGATACGCAGTATTTT.

The rearrangement joins TRBV5-1 to TRBJ2-3; 8 positions match TRBD1. The germline gives CDR1 SGHRS, CDR2 YFSETQ. J gave up 1 base and V 4 bases, and 8 bases lay outside the gene matches. This CDR3 has 16 amino acids. The CDR3 region has the DNA TGCGCCAGCAGCCGGGACAGGTCGTACCGCACAGATACGCAGTATTTT. Its translation: CASSRDRSYRTDTQYF.

This clonotype has more than one count but fewer than ten. The chain combines TRBV29-1 with TRBJ2-2; 7 bases are shared with TRBD2. The V gene end was trimmed by 5 bases and the J gene end by 5 bases; junction bases not matched to a gene: 11. This CDR3 spans 15 amino acids. Per the germline V gene, CDR1 is SQVTM and CDR2 is ANQGSEA. CDR3 sequence (DNA): TGCAGCGTTCGGTTGGGGGGGGGAGGGACCGGGGAGCTGTTTTTT. Its translation is CSVRLGGGGTGELFF.

This clonotype was seen once. The CDR3 coding sequence is TGTGCCAGCAGACCTCAGGGGGGGCGTTCCGGGGAGCTGTTTTTT. Protein product: CASRPQGGRSGELFF. The chain couples TRBV12-3 or TRBV12-4 to TRBJ2-2; D tentatively reads TRBD1 or TRBD2 (7 bases each). The V end lost 6 bases, the J end lost 6 bases, and 17 bases lay between the germline ends. The CDR3 extends over 15 amino acids.

This clonotype was seen only a few times. The chain employs TRBV27 and TRBJ2-7; D is perhaps TRBD1 (6 bases). There are 15 residues in the CDR3. Germline values: CDR1 MNHEY, CDR2 SMNVEV (reference sequence). V lost 5 bases, J lost 4 bases, and 18 bases lay in between. The CDR3 loop reads CASSLRSPQGYEQYF. The CDR3 DNA reads TGTGCCAGCAGTCTACGATCACCACAGGGATACGAGCAGTACTTC.

This chain uses TRBV5-1 with TRBJ2-7, with D possibly matching TRBD2 (6 bases). The CDR3 is 16 residues long. Germline values: CDR1 SGHRS, CDR2 YFSETQ. V shed 0 bases and J shed 1 base, with 14 bases lying between them. The CDR3 loop is CASSLEGREESYEQYF. The CDR3 DNA reads TGCGCCAGCAGCTTGGAAGGTAGGGAGGAATCCTACGAGCAGTACTTC. Based on the CDR3 plus reference TRBV5-1 and TRBJ2-7, the full variable domain is KAGVTQTPRYLIKTRGQQVTLSCSPISGHRSVSWYQQTPGQGLQFLFEYFSETQRNKGNFPGRFSGRQFSNSRSEMNVSTLELGDSALYLCASSLEGREESYEQYFGPGTRLTVT.

This clonotype showed up just a few times. The CDR3 nucleotides are TGTGCCGAGGGGGGGAAAGCTGGAAACACCATATATTTT. Residues: CAEGGKAGNTIYF. The chain combines TRBV12-3 or TRBV12-4 with TRBJ1-3; TRBD1 is a possible D gene (6 bases). V dropped 11 bases and J dropped 2 bases, with 13 bases sitting between them. The CDR3 loop spans 13 amino acids.

The chain uses TRBV15 and TRBJ1-6; no clear D gene. Germline V gene lookup returns CDR1 LNHNV and CDR2 YYDKDF (reference sequence). V lost 0 bases and J 6 bases, leaving 6 bases between the germline ends. The CDR3 length is 14 residues. This CDR3 is CATSRDPRNSPLHF. In DNA form, the CDR3 reads TGTGCCACCAGCAGAGATCCCCGTAATTCACCCCTCCACTTT.

This clonotype was detected a few times. J is TRBJ1-5 and V is TRBV7-9, with unresolved D. The CDR3 covers 13 residues. Between the trimmed V and J ends, which lost 1 base and 9 bases, there was a span of 10 bases. Germline CDR1 reads SEHNR; CDR2 reads FQNEAQ (reference sequence). The DNA for the CDR3 is TGTGCCAGCAGCTTAGGCGCGGGCTCGCCCCAGCATTTT. Its translation is CASSLGAGSPQHF.

V usage is TRBV6-1 and J usage is TRBJ1-4; 8 bases agree with TRBD1. The V gene's germline CDR1 is MNHNS and CDR2 SASEGT. The length of the CDR3 is 14 residues. V lost 6 bases to trimming and J lost 7 bases; unmatched junction nucleotides: 7. Here the CDR3 DNA reads TGTGCCAGCAGCCGCGGACAGGGAACTGAAAAACTGTTTTTT. Amino acids: CASSRGQGTEKLFF.

Written as DNA, the CDR3 is TGTGCCAGCAGCTTCGTTCCGGTAGGGACAGGGGGCCACTATGGCTACACCTTC. This translates into CASSFVPVGTGGHYGYTF. The rearrangement links TRBV7-3 to TRBJ1-2, with 12 nucleotides matching TRBD1. Germline CDR1 and CDR2: SGHTA and FQGTGA. Trimming removed 3 bases from V and 3 bases from J; junction bases left unmatched: 11. The CDR3 is made up of 18 amino acids.

The chain recombines TRBV27 with TRBJ1-3; 9 bases are a match to TRBD1. The ends lost 6 bases at V and 2 bases at J; junction bases unmatched: 2. This CDR3 has 14 amino acids. Germline CDR1 MNHEY, CDR2 SMNVEV (reference sequence). CDR3 bases: TGTGCCAGCAGCCGGGACAGGGCTGGAAACACCATATATTTT. Translated, it gives CASSRDRAGNTIYF.

This clonotype has more than one count but fewer than ten. The chain has TRBV20-1 and TRBJ1-3, with D maybe TRBD1 (5 bases). This CDR3 region has 15 residues. In germline, CDR1 is DFQATT, CDR2 SNEGSKA (reference sequence). The germline V and J ends were trimmed by 1 base and 0 bases, with 10 bases remaining between them. The CDR3 DNA reads TGCAGTGCTAGAGGGTCAGGGCCCTCTGGAAACACCATATATTTT. Amino acid sequence: CSARGSGPSGNTIYF.

The chain combines TRBV10-2 with TRBJ1-1; unclear D gene. Deletions cut 2 bases from V and 4 bases from J, with 14 bases between. Germline CDR1 is WSHSY and CDR2 is SAAADI. The CDR3 contains 15 residues. CDR3 nucleotides: TGCGCCAGCAGTGAGGTCAATTTGTGGGGCACTGAAGCTTTCTTT. Protein product: CASSEVNLWGTEAFF.

This clonotype was seen a handful of times. The V and J genes are TRBV10-1 and TRBJ2-2; no clear D gene. The CDR3 has 15 amino acids. CDR1 is WNHNN and CDR2 is SYGVQD in the germline V gene (reference sequence). Trimming took off 0 bases at V and 3 bases at J, with 8 bases between the two ends. CDR3 DNA sequence: TGCGCCAGCAGTGAGTCTAGAGACTACACCGGGGAGCTGTTTTTT. Amino acids: CASSESRDYTGELFF.

The rearrangement joins TRBV19 to TRBJ2-5; 13 bases match TRBD2. The junction had 10 bases not matched to a gene; V was cut back by 5 bases and J by 7 bases. Germline lookup yields CDR1 LNHDA and CDR2 SQIVND (reference sequence). The CDR3 sequence is 16 residues long. The CDR3: CASSASWTSGSGTQYF. The CDR3 DNA sequence: TGTGCCAGTAGTGCGTCCTGGACTAGCGGGAGCGGGACCCAGTACTTC.

The chain employs TRBV7-3 and TRBJ2-1; the match to TRBD2 covers 10 bases. Germline CDR1 SGHTA, CDR2 FQGTGA. This CDR3 is 13 amino acids long. Germline trimming cut 0 bases from V and 10 bases from J; bases unmatched to any gene: 0. The CDR3 region is CASSLTGLAEQFF. The CDR3 region has the DNA TGTGCCAGCAGCTTAACGGGACTAGCGGAGCAGTTCTTC.

This clonotype was recorded a few times. This rearrangement joins TRBV5-1 to TRBJ2-7; D might be TRBD1 (6 bases). From germline, CDR1 is SGHRS and CDR2 YFSETQ. The CDR3 has 15 amino acids. Trimming pared 4 bases from V and 1 base from J, leaving 15 bases between. The CDR3 region has the DNA TGCGCCAGCAGCCCCAGGGGCCTACCATCCTACGAGCAGTACTTC. The encoded protein is CASSPRGLPSYEQYF.

This clonotype was counted once. The V call is TRBV20-1, the J call TRBJ2-7; 10 nucleotides agree with TRBD2. The CDR3 extends over 12 amino acids. V gave up 6 bases and J gave up 4 bases; unmatched junction bases: 3. Germline CDR1 is DFQATT and CDR2 is SNEGSKA (reference sequence). The CDR3 DNA reads as TGCAGTGCAGGGACTAGCGCGTACGAGCAGTACTTC. Translating gives CSAGTSAYEQYF.

The chain combines TRBV25-1 with TRBJ1-2, with D tentatively TRBD1 (6 bases). This CDR3 has 16 amino acids. Trimming took off 3 bases at V and 6 bases at J, with 20 bases between the two ends. Germline loops: CDR1 MGHDK, CDR2 SYGVNS. The DNA for the CDR3 is TGTGCCAGCAGTGAGCGAGGGACACTAAATAGGAATGGCTACACCTTC. Amino acids: CASSERGTLNRNGYTF.

This clonotype showed up just a few times. The genes are TRBV4-3 and TRBJ2-7; D is uncertain. Germline CDR1 and CDR2: LGHNA and YSLEER. The length of the CDR3 is 14 residues. The V end lost 4 bases, the J end lost 6 bases, and 16 bases lay between the germline ends. Here the CDR3 DNA reads TGCGCCAGCAGCCCGGACCACCCACAGCGCGAGCAGTACTTC. It codes for CASSPDHPQREQYF.

The table lists this clonotype with a few counts. The rearrangement links TRBV5-6 to TRBJ2-7, with TRBD2 identical over 12 bases. CDR3 length: 16 residues. Trimming removed 4 bases from V and 3 bases from J; junction bases left unmatched: 8. Germline loops: CDR1 SGHDT, CDR2 YYEEEE. CDR3 sequence (DNA): TGTGCCAGCAGCCTCCCTAGCGGGGGGGCCGACTACGAGCAGTACTTC. Its translation is CASSLPSGGADYEQYF.

In this sample, this clonotype turned up a few times. V usage is TRBV10-3 and J usage is TRBJ2-7; D gene ambiguous. V was shortened by 2 bases and J by 6 bases, with 5 bases between the two germline ends. The CDR3 length is 11 residues. Germline lookup yields CDR1 ENHRY and CDR2 SYGVKD. CDR3 nucleotides: TGTGCCATCAGTGAGGGTTTCGAGCAGTACTTC. Residues: CAISEGFEQYF.

In its sample, this clonotype was seen a few times. The V call is TRBV12-3 or TRBV12-4, the J call TRBJ2-1, with 11 positions matching TRBD2. After removal of 3 bases from V and 7 bases from J, the junction contained 5 bases not matched to a gene. The CDR3 is 15 amino acids. In DNA form, the CDR3 reads TGTGCCAGCAGTTTGCAAGTAGCGGGGGGGAATGAGCAGTTCTTC. Amino acids: CASSLQVAGGNEQFF.

A few counts support this clonotype. The V gene is TRBV9, the J gene TRBJ2-7, with D maybe TRBD2 (7 bases). This CDR3 contains 14 residues. The germline CDR1 and CDR2 sequences are SGDLS and YYNGEE. The germline V and J ends were trimmed by 4 bases and 3 bases, with 14 bases remaining between them. As DNA, the CDR3 is TGTGCCAGCAGCATCGGAGGGGGGGTCTACGAGCAGTACTTC. Protein: CASSIGGGVYEQYF.

The chain recombines TRBV27 with TRBJ2-1, with 11 bases identical to TRBD2. The length of the CDR3 is 16 residues. With 5 bases clipped from V and 7 bases from J, the junction kept 10 bases outside the gene matches. Germline V gene sequence: CDR1 MNHEY, CDR2 SMNVEV (reference sequence). CDR3 nucleotides: TGTGCCAGCAGTGCGAGAATTACTAGCGGGGGTAATGAGCAGTTCTTC. This sequence encodes CASSARITSGGNEQFF.

This chain links TRBV7-2 with TRBJ1-4; a weak D match, TRBD1 (6 bases). Germline CDR1 reads SGHTA; CDR2 reads FQGNSA. This CDR3 is 13 amino acids long. Trimming took off 5 bases at V and 8 bases at J, with 12 bases between the two ends. DNA for the CDR3: TGTGCCAGCAGCCCGGGTCAGGGGGAAAAACTGTTTTTT. Residues: CASSPGQGEKLFF.

The sample holds a few counts of this clonotype. The chain joins TRBV5-5 to TRBJ1-5, with D unclear. V was clipped by 4 bases and J by 4 bases, with 15 bases between them. CDR3 length equals 15 residues. Germline V gene lookup returns CDR1 SGHKS and CDR2 YYEKEE (reference sequence). CDR3 sequence reads: CASSQVPEGNQPQHF. CDR3 DNA sequence: TGTGCCAGCAGCCAGGTCCCCGAAGGAAATCAGCCCCAGCATTTT.

This clonotype has more than one count but fewer than ten. This rearrangement joins TRBV29-1 to TRBJ2-7, with D perhaps matching TRBD2 (7 bases). Trimming shortened V by 7 bases and J by 6 bases, and 19 bases separated the two germline ends. Germline CDR1 reads SQVTM; CDR2 reads ANQGSEA. This CDR3 region has 13 residues. The CDR3 loop is CSAIPRGASEQYF. CDR3 DNA: TGCAGCGCGATACCCCGGGGGGCGAGCGAGCAGTACTTC.

The V and J genes are TRBV10-3 and TRBJ1-2, with D perhaps TRBD1 (6 bases). Germline V gene lookup returns CDR1 ENHRY and CDR2 SYGVKD. The CDR3 covers 15 residues. The V end lost 7 bases, the J end lost 4 bases, and 19 bases lay between the germline ends. CDR3 in amino acids: CAIKGRTDDGYGYTF. The CDR3 coding sequence is TGTGCCATCAAGGGGCGGACAGACGATGGCTATGGCTACACCTTC.

Many counts were recorded for this clonotype. The chain links TRBV12-3 or TRBV12-4 to TRBJ2-1; D uncertain. V was pared by 7 bases and J by 6 bases, with 10 bases between. The CDR3 has 12 residues. Written as DNA, the CDR3 is TGTGCCAGCAACCTAGATAGCAATGAGCAGTTCTTC. Encoded protein: CASNLDSNEQFF.

This clonotype was recorded a few times. V gene TRBV20-1 combines with J gene TRBJ2-3, with TRBD1 identical over 7 bases. The CDR3 loop spans 12 amino acids. CDR1 is DFQATT, CDR2 SNEGSKA, per germline (reference sequence). V shed 6 bases and J 4 bases; nucleotides not matched to a gene: 4. The CDR3: CSASGTADTQYF. In nucleotides, the CDR3 is TGCAGTGCATCCGGGACAGCAGATACGCAGTATTTT.